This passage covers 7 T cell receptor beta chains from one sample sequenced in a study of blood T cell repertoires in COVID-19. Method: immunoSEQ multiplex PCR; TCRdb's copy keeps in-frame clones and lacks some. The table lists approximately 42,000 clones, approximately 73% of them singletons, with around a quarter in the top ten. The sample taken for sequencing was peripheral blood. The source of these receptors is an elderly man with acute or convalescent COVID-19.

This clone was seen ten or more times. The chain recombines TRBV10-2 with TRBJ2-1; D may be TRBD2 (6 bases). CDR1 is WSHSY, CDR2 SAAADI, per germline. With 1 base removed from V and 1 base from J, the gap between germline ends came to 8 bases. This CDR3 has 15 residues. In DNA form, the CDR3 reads TGCGCCAGCAGTGAGTATGGGGGGTCCTACAATGAGCAGTTCTTC. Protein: CASSEYGGSYNEQFF.

The CDR3 nucleotides are TGTGCCAGCAGTTTAGGACAGGGGATCACAGATACGCAGTATTTT. Its translation: CASSLGQGITDTQYF. The chain combines TRBV6-5 with TRBJ2-3, with 9 positions matching TRBD1. Per the germline V gene, CDR1 is MNHEY and CDR2 is SVGAGI. CDR3 length equals 15 residues. With 4 bases clipped from V and 2 bases from J, the junction kept 4 bases outside the gene matches.

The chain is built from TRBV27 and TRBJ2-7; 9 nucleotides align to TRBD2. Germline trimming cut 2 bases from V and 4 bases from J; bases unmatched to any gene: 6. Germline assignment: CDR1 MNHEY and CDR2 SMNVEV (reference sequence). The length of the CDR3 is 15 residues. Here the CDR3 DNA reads TGTGCCAGCAGTTTAAGCATAGCGGGGGTTTACGAGCAGTACTTC. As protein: CASSLSIAGVYEQYF.

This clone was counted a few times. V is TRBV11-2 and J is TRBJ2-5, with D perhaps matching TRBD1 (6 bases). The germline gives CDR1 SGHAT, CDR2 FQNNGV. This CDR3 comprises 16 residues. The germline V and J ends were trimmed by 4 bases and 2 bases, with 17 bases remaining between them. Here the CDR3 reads CASSSTTGREQETQYF. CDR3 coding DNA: TGTGCCAGCAGCTCAACGACAGGTCGAGAACAAGAGACCCAGTACTTC.

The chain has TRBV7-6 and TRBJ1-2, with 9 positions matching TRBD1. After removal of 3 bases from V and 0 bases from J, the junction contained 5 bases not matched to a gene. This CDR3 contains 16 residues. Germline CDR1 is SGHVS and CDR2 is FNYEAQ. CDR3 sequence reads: CASSFDRDRANYGYTF. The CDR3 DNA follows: TGTGCCAGCAGCTTTGACCGGGACAGGGCTAACTATGGCTACACCTTC.

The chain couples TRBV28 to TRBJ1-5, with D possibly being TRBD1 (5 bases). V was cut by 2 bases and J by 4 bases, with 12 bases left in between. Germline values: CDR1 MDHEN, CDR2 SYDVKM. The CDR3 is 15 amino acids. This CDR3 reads CASSLRGSGNQPQHF. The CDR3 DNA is TGTGCCAGCAGTTTAAGGGGAAGTGGTAATCAGCCCCAGCATTTT.

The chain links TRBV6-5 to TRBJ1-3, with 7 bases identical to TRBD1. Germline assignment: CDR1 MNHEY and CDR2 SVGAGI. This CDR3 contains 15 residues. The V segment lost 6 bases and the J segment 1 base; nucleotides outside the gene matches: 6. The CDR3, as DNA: TGTGCCAGCAGGTCTGACAGGGTTTCTGGAAACACCATATATTTT. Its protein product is CASRSDRVSGNTIYF.